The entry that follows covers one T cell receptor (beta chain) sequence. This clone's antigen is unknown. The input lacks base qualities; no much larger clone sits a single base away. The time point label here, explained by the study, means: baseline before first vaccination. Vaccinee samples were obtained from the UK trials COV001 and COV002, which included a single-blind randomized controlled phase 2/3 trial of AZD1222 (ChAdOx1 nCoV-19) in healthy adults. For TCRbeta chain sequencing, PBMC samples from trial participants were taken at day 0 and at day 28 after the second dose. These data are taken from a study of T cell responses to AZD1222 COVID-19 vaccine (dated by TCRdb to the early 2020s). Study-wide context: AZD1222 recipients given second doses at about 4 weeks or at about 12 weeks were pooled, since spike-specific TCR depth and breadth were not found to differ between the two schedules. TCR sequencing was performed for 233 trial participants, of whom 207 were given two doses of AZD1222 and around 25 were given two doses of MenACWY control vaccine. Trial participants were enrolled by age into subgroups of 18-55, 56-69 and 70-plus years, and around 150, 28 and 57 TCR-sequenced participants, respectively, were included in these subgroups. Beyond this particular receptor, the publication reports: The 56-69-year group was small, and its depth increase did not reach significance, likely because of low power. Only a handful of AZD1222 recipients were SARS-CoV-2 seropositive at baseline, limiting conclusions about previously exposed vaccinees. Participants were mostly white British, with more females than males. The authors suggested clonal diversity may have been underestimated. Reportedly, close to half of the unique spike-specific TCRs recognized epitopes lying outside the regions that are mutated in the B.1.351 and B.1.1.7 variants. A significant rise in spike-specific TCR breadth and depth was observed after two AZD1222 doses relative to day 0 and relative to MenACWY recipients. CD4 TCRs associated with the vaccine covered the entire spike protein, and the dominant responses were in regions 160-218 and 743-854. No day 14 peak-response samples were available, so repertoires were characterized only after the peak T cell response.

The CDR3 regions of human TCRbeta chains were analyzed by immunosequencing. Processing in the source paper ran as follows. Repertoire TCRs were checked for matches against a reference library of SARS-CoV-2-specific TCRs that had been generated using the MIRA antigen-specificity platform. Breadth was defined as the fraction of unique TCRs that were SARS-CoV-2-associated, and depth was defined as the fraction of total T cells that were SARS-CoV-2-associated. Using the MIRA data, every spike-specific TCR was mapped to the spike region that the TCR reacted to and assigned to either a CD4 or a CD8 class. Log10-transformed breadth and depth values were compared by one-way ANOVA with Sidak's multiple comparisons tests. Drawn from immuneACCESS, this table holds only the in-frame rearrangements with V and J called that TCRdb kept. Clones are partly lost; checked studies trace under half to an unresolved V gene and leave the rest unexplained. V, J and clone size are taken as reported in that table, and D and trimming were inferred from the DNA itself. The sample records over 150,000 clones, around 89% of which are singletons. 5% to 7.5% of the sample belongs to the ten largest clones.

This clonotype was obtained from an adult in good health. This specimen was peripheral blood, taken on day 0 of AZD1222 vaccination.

The DNA sequence follows: TGTGCCAGCAGTTTTCGAGGGGAGGGGAGCGGGGGACACTATACGCAGTATTTT. It translates to CASSFRGEGSGGHYTQYF. The chain links TRBV28 with TRBJ2-3, with 8 bases matching TRBD2. Sequences MDHEN (CDR1) and SYDVKM (CDR2) are obtained from the germline V gene. The CDR3 sequence holds 18 residues, the cysteine and phenylalanine included. Only the CDR3 part of the read is kept: 54 bases, read in frame from the first base. The germline V and J ends show losses of 3 bases and 7 bases respectively, and no gene match explains 18 bases of the junction.